This T cell receptor beta chain was recovered during a study of CD8+ T cells in alopecia areata. Reverse transcribed after extraction, RNA yielded cDNA as the sequencing template. Data came from immunoSEQ multiplex PCR; TCRdb stores just in-frame clones and leaves some out. This table holds 100,000 to 150,000 clones, approximately 48% found once. The CDR3 consists of 14 residues. V was trimmed by 2 bases and J by 2 bases, leaving 8 bases between them. In germline, CDR1 is MNHEY, CDR2 SMNVEV (reference sequence). The V call is TRBV27, the J call TRBJ2-3, with D unclear. Here the sequenced sample was CD8+ T cells sorted from blood, taken at week 0. The clonotype comes from a human donor with alopecia areata. This CDR3 is CASSLGGVTDTQYF. CDR3 DNA: TGTGCCAGCAGTTTAGGCGGAGTCACAGATACGCAGTATTTT.